The 17 T cell receptor beta chains in this list originate from one sample, sequenced in a study of blood T cell repertoires in COVID-19. TCRdb keeps only in-frame clones here, not all; method: immunoSEQ multiplex PCR. The sample includes about 340,000 clones, 86% of them seen just once. Sequencing was carried out using PBMCs or T cells enriched from blood (not recorded which). These receptors all stem from a woman aged 40-49 years with acute COVID-19.

The chain links TRBV9 to TRBJ1-1; TRBD1 agrees at 7 bases. Germline V gives CDR1 SGDLS, CDR2 YYNGEE. The CDR3 covers 15 residues. V was pared by 1 base and J by 5 bases, with 8 bases of the junction left unmatched. DNA for the CDR3: TGTGCCAGCAGCGTACACCGGACAGGTAATACTGAAGCTTTCTTT. It specifies CASSVHRTGNTEAFF.

This sequence joins TRBV7-9 and TRBJ1-1; D remains unclear. The CDR3 has 11 amino acids. Germline V gives CDR1 SEHNR, CDR2 FQNEAQ (reference sequence). V gave up 5 bases and J gave up 11 bases, with 12 bases separating them. In nucleotides, the CDR3 is TGTGCCAGCAGCGAGCGGTCTGCGGCTTTCTTT. It yields the protein CASSERSAAFF.

The rearrangement uses TRBV28 and TRBJ1-5; unclear D gene. V shed 2 bases and J shed 4 bases, with 9 bases lying between them. The CDR3 extends over 14 amino acids. Germline values: CDR1 MDHEN, CDR2 SYDVKM. CDR3 sequence: CASSLVRDNQPQHF. Here the CDR3 DNA reads TGTGCCAGCAGTTTAGTTCGGGATAATCAGCCCCAGCATTTT.

The V call is TRBV5-5, the J call TRBJ1-6; weak D call: TRBD1 (6 bases). V lost 0 bases, J lost 8 bases, and 9 bases lay in between. CDR1 is SGHKS and CDR2 is YYEKEE in the germline V gene (reference sequence). This CDR3 comprises 14 residues. CDR3 DNA: TGTGCCAGCAGCTTGGGGGGGCTTCATTCACCCCTCCACTTT. It specifies CASSLGGLHSPLHF.

The chain employs TRBV18 and TRBJ1-1; D ambiguous. CDR3 size: 17 residues. Per germline, CDR1 KGHSH and CDR2 LQKENI. V lost 2 bases, J lost 0 bases, and 16 bases lay in between. CDR3 sequence (DNA): TGTGCCAGCTCACCAATAACGTCCCCTCCTATGAACACTGAAGCTTTCTTT. Protein: CASSPITSPPMNTEAFF.

The chain uses TRBV6-5 and TRBJ2-1; D might be TRBD1 (6 bases). The germline V and J ends were trimmed by 5 bases and 13 bases, with 15 bases remaining between them. Germline V lookup: CDR1 MNHEY, CDR2 SVGAGI. The CDR3 length is 12 residues. The CDR3 DNA follows: TGTGCCAGCAGTCTACAGGGTACCTACCAGTTCTTC. Translated, it gives CASSLQGTYQFF.

The rearrangement joins TRBV19 to TRBJ1-4, with D possibly matching TRBD1 (6 bases). V lost 3 bases, J lost 0 bases, and 8 bases lay in between. Germline-derived CDR1 and CDR2 are LNHDA and SQIVND (reference sequence). The CDR3 runs to 15 residues. The CDR3 sequence is CASSIEGATNEKLFF. Here the CDR3 DNA reads TGTGCCAGTAGTATTGAGGGGGCAACTAATGAAAAACTGTTTTTT.

The chain employs TRBV2 and TRBJ2-2, with D maybe TRBD2 (6 bases). The CDR3 consists of 15 residues. V lost 5 bases and J 5 bases, leaving 15 bases between the germline ends. Germline V gene lookup returns CDR1 SNHLY and CDR2 FYNNEI. The CDR3 protein is CASSWDGGETGELFF. For the CDR3, the DNA is TGTGCCAGCAGTTGGGACGGCGGGGAAACCGGGGAGCTGTTTTTT. Supplemented by reference TRBV2 and TRBJ2-2, the full variable domain reads EPEVTQTPSHQVTQMGQEVILRCVPISNHLYFYWYRQILGQKVEFLVSFYNNEISEKSEIFDDQFSVERPDGSNFTLKIRSTKLEDSAMYFCASSWDGGETGELFFGEGSRLTVL.

The chain employs TRBV15 and TRBJ1-4; D is unresolved. The CDR3 has 15 amino acids. V was clipped by 1 base and J by 0 bases, with 6 bases between them. Germline assignment: CDR1 LNHNV and CDR2 YYDKDF (reference sequence). This chain's CDR3 is CATSRGPATNEKLFF. The DNA of the CDR3 is TGTGCCACCAGCAGAGGGCCAGCAACTAATGAAAAACTGTTTTTT.

V usage is TRBV29-1 and J usage is TRBJ2-3; TRBD2 agrees at 7 bases. The CDR3 runs to 13 residues. From germline, CDR1 is SQVTM and CDR2 ANQGSEA. V trimming: 7 bases; J trimming: 2 bases; junction bases outside the gene matches: 6. CDR3 loop: CSAVGGFTDTQYF. In DNA, the CDR3 is TGCAGCGCCGTCGGGGGGTTCACAGATACGCAGTATTTT.

Points on this clone: Different DNA sequences within this sample yield the same CDR3. The chain recombines TRBV12-3 or TRBV12-4 with TRBJ2-5; D might be TRBD1 (5 bases). The CDR3 loop spans 12 amino acids. Trimming took 2 bases from V and 4 from J, leaving 5 bases between them. In DNA form, the CDR3 reads TGTGCCAGCAGTTTAAGGGGAGAGACCCAGTACTTC. Encoded protein: CASSLRGETQYF.

V is TRBV5-1 and J is TRBJ1-6; D remains unclear. The germline gives CDR1 SGHRS, CDR2 YFSETQ. The CDR3 contains 15 residues. V shed 4 bases and J shed 5 bases, with 13 bases lying between them. CDR3 region: CASSQTGGNNSPLHF. The CDR3 DNA sequence: TGCGCCAGCAGCCAAACTGGTGGTAATAATTCACCCCTCCACTTT.

The chain is built from TRBV5-1 and TRBJ2-4; D possibly corresponds to TRBD2 (6 bases). Germline assignment: CDR1 SGHRS and CDR2 YFSETQ. V lost 4 bases and J 0 bases, leaving 14 bases between the germline ends. This CDR3 spans 16 amino acids. The CDR3 protein is CASSLEGALAKNIQYF. CDR3 bases: TGCGCCAGCAGCCTGGAGGGAGCACTAGCCAAAAACATTCAGTACTTC.

The chain employs TRBV19 and TRBJ1-5, with 8 nucleotides matching TRBD1. V gave up 6 bases and J gave up 4 bases; unmatched junction bases: 8. The CDR3 extends over 15 amino acids. Germline CDR1 reads LNHDA; CDR2 reads SQIVND (reference sequence). CDR3 DNA: TGTGCCAGTAGGGTAGGACAGGGTGGAAATCAGCCCCAGCATTTT. This translates into CASRVGQGGNQPQHF.

This sequence joins TRBV18 and TRBJ1-1; D call uncertain. The CDR3 runs 14 residues. Trimming pared 3 bases from V and 1 base from J, leaving 9 bases between. Germline assignment: CDR1 KGHSH and CDR2 LQKENI. CDR3 sequence (DNA): TGTGCCAGCTCACCGATCGGGAAGAACACTGAAGCTTTCTTT. This translates into CASSPIGKNTEAFF.

The chain uses TRBV29-1 and TRBJ2-5; D is unclear. The CDR3 sequence is 11 residues long. The V end was cut by 4 bases, the J end by 3 bases, with 6 bases between. CDR1 SQVTM and CDR2 ANQGSEA come from the germline V gene. The chain's CDR3 is CSVAGEETQYF. CDR3 coding DNA: TGCAGCGTTGCTGGAGAAGAGACCCAGTACTTC.

The V gene is TRBV29-1, the J gene TRBJ2-7; no clear D. This CDR3 has 11 residues. Trimming left V 5 bases short and J 7 bases short, with 12 bases between. CDR1 and CDR2 (germline): SQVTM, ANQGSEA. The CDR3: CSVKNMREQYF. The CDR3 nucleotides read TGCAGCGTTAAGAATATGAGAGAGCAGTACTTC.